These 28 T cell receptor beta chains were sequenced from one sample in a study of cytomegalovirus exposure and HLA in healthy donors. Clones were sequenced by immunoSEQ multiplex PCR, and TCRdb holds only the in-frame ones, with some missing. The sample has 200,000 or so clones; over 80% are singletons. Input material: PBMCs. These receptors were collected from a woman younger than 30 in good health and CMV-seronegative.

This clone was observed a single time. V usage is TRBV27 and J usage is TRBJ1-5, with no clear D. V was trimmed by 3 bases and J by 0 bases, leaving 9 bases between them. The CDR3 has 15 residues. Germline loops: CDR1 MNHEY, CDR2 SMNVEV (reference sequence). CDR3 region: CASSLIGNSNQPQHF. The CDR3 DNA reads TGTGCCAGCAGTTTGATAGGGAATAGCAATCAGCCCCAGCATTTT.

This clone has only one observation. The chain links TRBV9 to TRBJ2-3; 9 positions match TRBD2. The CDR3 has 18 amino acids. Germline V gives CDR1 SGDLS, CDR2 YYNGEE. The V segment lost 0 bases and the J segment 2 bases; nucleotides outside the gene matches: 10. The CDR3 DNA reads as TGTGCCAGCAGCGTAGCTTCGAGTAGCGGGGGCTCCACAGATACGCAGTATTTT. It specifies CASSVASSSGGSTDTQYF.

The chain employs TRBV4-1 and TRBJ1-5, with TRBD1 matching 12 bases. The trim removed 2 bases at V and 3 bases at J, leaving 5 bases unmatched. The length of the CDR3 is 17 residues. Germline assignment: CDR1 MGHRA and CDR2 YSYEKL. CDR3 coding DNA: TGCGCCAGCAGCCAATCGCCGGGACAGGGGGCCAATCAGCCCCAGCATTTT. As protein: CASSQSPGQGANQPQHF.

The chain carries TRBV2 and TRBJ2-2; 14 nucleotides match TRBD2. V was pared by 9 bases and J by 3 bases, with 9 bases of the junction left unmatched. The CDR3 has 17 residues. Per the germline V gene, CDR1 is SNHLY and CDR2 is FYNNEI. CDR3 protein: CASGGTSGRRYTGELFF. CDR3 coding DNA: TGTGCCAGTGGGGGGACTAGCGGGAGAAGGTACACCGGGGAGCTGTTTTTT.

The rearrangement joins TRBV6-1 to TRBJ2-2; 7 positions agree with TRBD2. This CDR3 region has 17 residues. V trimming: 2 bases; J trimming: 4 bases; junction bases outside the gene matches: 10. CDR1 and CDR2 from the germline V gene are MNHNS and SASEGT. The CDR3 DNA reads as TGTGCCAGCAGTGAAAATCTAGGACTAGGGACCACCGGGGAGCTGTTTTTT. This translates into CASSENLGLGTTGELFF.

The genes are TRBV11-2 and TRBJ2-5; D tentatively reads TRBD1 or TRBD2 (6 bases each). The length of the CDR3 is 13 residues. With 6 bases removed from V and 5 bases from J, the gap between germline ends came to 13 bases. Germline V CDR1 and CDR2: SGHAT, FQNNGV. The CDR3 sequence: CASRGGSGETQYF. The CDR3 DNA reads as TGTGCCAGCAGAGGGGGGAGCGGGGAGACCCAGTACTTC.

This clone was seen more than once but under ten times. The CDR3 bases are TGTGCCAGCAGCTCCGGGAGGGGAAACACTGAAGCTTTCTTT. This codes for CASSSGRGNTEAFF. This sequence joins TRBV13 and TRBJ1-1; tentative D call: TRBD1 (5 bases). Germline loops: CDR1 PRHDT, CDR2 FYEKMQ (reference sequence). This CDR3 region has 14 residues. V dropped 4 bases and J dropped 2 bases, with 11 bases sitting between them.

V usage is TRBV5-1 and J usage is TRBJ1-1; 7 nucleotides agree with TRBD1. The CDR3 runs 14 residues. J was trimmed by 2 bases and V by 2 bases; bases with no gene match: 3. Germline CDR1 SGHRS, CDR2 YFSETQ. For the CDR3, the DNA is TGCGCCAGCAGCTTTGACAGGGCTAACACTGAAGCTTTCTTT. Its protein product is CASSFDRANTEAFF.

This clone was picked up a small number of times. The rearrangement links TRBV10-3 to TRBJ2-5; D possibly corresponds to TRBD2 (6 bases). Germline lookup yields CDR1 ENHRY and CDR2 SYGVKD. Trimming left V 6 bases short and J 1 base short, with 9 bases between. The CDR3 contains 13 residues. The CDR3 bases are TGTGCCATCAGGGAGGGGCTCCAAGAGACCCAGTACTTC. Amino acid sequence: CAIREGLQETQYF.

This rearrangement joins TRBV29-1 to TRBJ2-3; D tentatively fits TRBD1 or TRBD2 (6 bases each). The length of the CDR3 is 11 residues. CDR1 is SQVTM, CDR2 ANQGSEA, per germline. For the CDR3, the DNA is TGCAGTCTCATTCGGGGGCTTACGCAGTATTTT. Residues: CSLIRGLTQYF.

The rearrangement uses TRBV27 and TRBJ1-1; TRBD1 matches at 9 bases. The V gene's germline CDR1 is MNHEY and CDR2 SMNVEV (reference sequence). V dropped 5 bases and J dropped 11; count of bases not matched to a gene: 12. The CDR3 length is 14 residues. In DNA form, the CDR3 reads TGTGCCAGCAGTCCCAAATCGACAGGGGGGTTTGCTTTCTTT. Its translation: CASSPKSTGGFAFF.

This clone was seen a handful of times. The chain combines TRBV11-2 with TRBJ1-1, with no clear D. CDR1 and CDR2 from the germline V gene are SGHAT and FQNNGV. Trimming stripped 1 base from V and 3 bases from J, with 12 bases between. The CDR3 sequence is 15 residues long. DNA of the CDR3: TGTGCCAGCAGCTTAGCAAGGGTGGGGTACACTGAAGCTTTCTTT. Translated, it gives CASSLARVGYTEAFF.

The gene calls are TRBV9 and TRBJ1-4, with D possibly TRBD1 on 6 matching bases. Looked up from germline, CDR1 is SGDLS and CDR2 is YYNGEE. V was cut by 3 bases and J by 0 bases, with 12 bases left in between. The CDR3 totals 16 residues. Here the CDR3 reads CASSGGTLATNEKLFF. The CDR3, as DNA: TGTGCCAGCAGCGGTGGGACACTAGCAACTAATGAAAAACTGTTTTTT.

The chain is built from TRBV27 and TRBJ1-1; D not resolved. The CDR3 runs to 13 residues. Trimming cost V 6 bases and J 1 base, with 9 bases left between them. CDR1 and CDR2 (germline): MNHEY, SMNVEV (reference sequence). For the CDR3, the DNA is TGTGCCAGCAGCCCCACAGCGAACACTGAAGCTTTCTTT. This encodes CASSPTANTEAFF.

V usage is TRBV5-6 and J usage is TRBJ1-1, with 7 bases matching TRBD1. CDR3 length: 14 residues. V lost 5 bases to trimming and J lost 5 bases; unmatched junction nucleotides: 9. Germline assignment: CDR1 SGHDT and CDR2 YYEEEE. CDR3 bases: TGTGCCAGCAGACCGGGCCAGGGGGGAACTGAAGCTTTCTTT. Its protein product is CASRPGQGGTEAFF.

The V call is TRBV30, the J call TRBJ2-1; the match to TRBD2 covers 15 bases. V lost 2 bases, J lost 5 bases, and 16 bases stayed unmatched. There are 20 residues in the CDR3. Germline CDR1 reads GTSNPN; CDR2 reads SVGIG (reference sequence). The CDR3 DNA follows: TGTGCCTGGAGTACCTCAGGACTAGCGGGGGGGTTTTCCCAGAACAATGAGCAGTTCTTC. The encoded protein is CAWSTSGLAGGFSQNNEQFF.

In this sample, this clone turned up once. The CDR3 is CASKQGGATNEKLFF. CDR3 nucleotide sequence: TGTGCCAGCAAACAGGGGGGGGCAACTAATGAAAAACTGTTTTTT. The V call is TRBV6-6, the J call TRBJ1-4, with 8 bases fitting TRBD1. The CDR3 spans 15 residues. In germline, CDR1 is MNHNY, CDR2 SVGAGI (reference sequence). Trimming took 7 bases from V and 0 from J; bases not matched to a gene: 4.

V is TRBV2 and J is TRBJ2-7; D is unclear. Germline V gene lookup returns CDR1 SNHLY and CDR2 FYNNEI. Trimming shortened V by 4 bases and J by 3 bases, and 10 bases separated the two germline ends. The length of the CDR3 is 13 residues. Here the CDR3 reads CASSVNWGYEQYF. DNA of the CDR3: TGTGCCAGCAGTGTGAATTGGGGCTACGAGCAGTACTTC.

The gene calls are TRBV25-1 and TRBJ2-1, with 11 bases matching TRBD2. The CDR3 runs 17 residues. CDR1 and CDR2 from the germline V gene are MGHDK and SYGVNS. The V and J ends lost 3 bases and 3 bases, in that order; junction bases with no gene match: 7. The CDR3 nucleotides are TGTGCCAGCAGTGATAGCCTAGCGGGGGGCAACTACAATGAGCAGTTCTTC. Protein: CASSDSLAGGNYNEQFF. The full variable domain, its missing parts supplied by reference TRBV25-1 and TRBJ2-1, is EADIYQTPRYLVIGTGKKITLECSQTMGHDKMYWYQQDPGMELHLIHYSYGVNSTEKGDLSSESTVSRIRTEHFPLTLESARPSHTSQYLCASSDSLAGGNYNEQFFGPGTRLTVL.

This clone showed up just once. V usage is TRBV5-4 and J usage is TRBJ1-2; D might be TRBD1 (5 bases). CDR1 SGHNT and CDR2 YYREEE come from the germline V gene (reference sequence). The CDR3 is made up of 14 amino acids. The V gene lost 4 bases and the J gene lost 4 bases, with 14 bases spanning the gap. The CDR3 reads CASSEMTEIYGYTF. Written as DNA, the CDR3 is TGTGCCAGCAGCGAGATGACAGAGATCTATGGCTACACCTTC.

This chain joins TRBV6-4 and TRBJ1-5, with D hard to call. V lost 4 bases to trimming and J lost 7 bases, with 11 bases between them. CDR1 is MRHNA and CDR2 is SNTAGT in the germline V gene. This CDR3 spans 13 amino acids. The CDR3 reads CASSGTKGQPQHF. As DNA, the CDR3 is TGTGCCAGCAGTGGGACGAAAGGCCAGCCCCAGCATTTT.

This clone was detected once. The chain uses TRBV30 and TRBJ1-3, with D possibly being TRBD1 (6 bases). The CDR3 extends over 14 amino acids. CDR1 and CDR2 (germline): GTSNPN, SVGIG (reference sequence). Trimming took 6 bases from V and 3 from J, leaving 15 bases between them. This CDR3 reads CACEGDSFGNTIYF. The CDR3 bases are TGTGCCTGCGAGGGGGATTCATTTGGAAACACCATATATTTT.

V gene TRBV6-1 combines with J gene TRBJ1-4; D possibly corresponds to TRBD1 (5 bases). CDR3 length: 15 residues. In germline, CDR1 is MNHNS, CDR2 SASEGT. V dropped 3 bases and J dropped 2 bases, with 10 bases sitting between them. CDR3 DNA sequence: TGTGCCAGCAGTGATCCAGGGCGCACTAATGAAAAACTGTTTTTT. Translating gives CASSDPGRTNEKLFF.

J is TRBJ2-7 and V is TRBV4-2, with 14 bases identical to TRBD2. V trimming: 1 base; J trimming: 5 bases; junction bases outside the gene matches: 10. Germline assignment: CDR1 LGHNA and CDR2 YNFKEQ. The CDR3 is 18 residues long. The CDR3 here is CASSQGGLAGDLGDEQYF. CDR3 DNA sequence: TGTGCCAGCAGCCAAGGGGGACTAGCGGGGGATCTCGGGGACGAGCAGTACTTC.

Comment on this clone: The sample has other DNA sequences that encode this CDR3 too. The rearrangement links TRBV12-5 to TRBJ1-1; D gene ambiguous. This CDR3 spans 13 amino acids. Trimming left V 6 bases short and J 0 bases short, with 8 bases between. Germline CDR1 and CDR2: LGHNT and FRNRAP. CDR3 amino acids: CASGDRVNTEAFF. In DNA, the CDR3 is TGTGCTAGTGGCGATAGGGTGAACACTGAAGCTTTCTTT.

In regard to this clone: The sample carries other DNA sequences with the same CDR3. The chain recombines TRBV7-8 with TRBJ2-2; either TRBD1 or TRBD2 may supply D (6 bases each). Trimming took off 1 base at V and 5 bases at J, with 14 bases between the two ends. CDR3 length: 16 amino acids. CDR1 is SGHVS and CDR2 is FQNEAQ in the germline V gene. As DNA, the CDR3 is TGTGCCAGCAGCTTAGGAGGGGGACTGTGGACCGGGGAGCTGTTTTTT. Translating it yields CASSLGGGLWTGELFF.

This sequence joins TRBV5-1 and TRBJ1-2; D is possibly TRBD1 (6 bases). The V gene lost 3 bases and the J gene lost 0 bases, with 12 bases spanning the gap. The CDR3 length is 15 residues. The germline CDR1 and CDR2 sequences are SGHRS and YFSETQ. The CDR3 loop is CASSSKTGSNYGYTF. The DNA for the CDR3 is TGCGCCAGCAGCTCGAAGACAGGATCTAACTATGGCTACACCTTC.

V is TRBV11-2 and J is TRBJ2-7; 11 bases align to TRBD1. Per germline, CDR1 SGHAT and CDR2 FQNNGV. With V trimmed by 1 base and J by 5 bases, 7 bases remained unmatched. The CDR3 has 16 residues. CDR3 nucleotide sequence: TGTGCCAGCAGCTTAGCCCTCGGGACAGGGGGAAACGAGCAGTACTTC. This translates into CASSLALGTGGNEQYF. Looking up the rest from reference TRBV11-2 and TRBJ2-7 gives the full variable domain: EAGVAQSPRYKIIEKRQSVAFWCNPISGHATLYWYQQILGQGPKLLIQFQNNGVVDDSQLPKDRFSAERLKGVDSTLKIQPAKLEDSAVYLCASSLALGTGGNEQYFGPGTRLTVT.